This T cell receptor beta chain was sequenced in a study of blood T cell repertoires in COVID-19. Study summary: PBMCs, B-cell-depleted T cells, or T cells provided the cDNA or gDNA that made up the material.

Under the authors' procedure: Amplification of reference gene primers was used by the study to estimate nucleated cell counts. TCRdb keeps only in-frame clones here, not all; method: immunoSEQ multiplex PCR. The DNA gave D and trimming, while V, J and clone size come from that table. The repertoire has 200,000 to 250,000 clones, 82% of them found once; the top ten carry about 5.6%. This receptor was taken from a woman aged 65 to 85 with COVID-19, enrolled during active disease. Sequencing used peripheral blood.

CDR3 sequence: CASSPRRGTETQYF. CDR3 DNA sequence: TGTGCCAGTAGTCCCAGAAGGGGGACGGAGACCCAGTACTTC. The V gene is TRBV19, the J gene TRBJ2-5; D possibly corresponds to TRBD1 (6 bases). The CDR3 loop spans 14 amino acids. The germline gives CDR1 LNHDA, CDR2 SQIVND (reference sequence). V lost 5 bases, J lost 5 bases, and 15 bases lay in between.